The clone carrying this T cell receptor (beta chain) was found many times. The donor group consisted entirely of healthy Caucasians. The data were obtained in a study of identical twins. Template switching, a step in the protocol, added a universal primer site, and cDNA carried unique molecular identifiers. TCRdb used MiXCR to reprocess the 5' RACE reads, holding one entry per CDR3 protein. Of approximately 300,000 distinct CDR3 sequences detected, roughly 9.7% appear once; the ten largest clones hold roughly 7%. These data were also filed under a second study, of yellow fever vaccine responses in identical twins.

The source is a woman aged 18-35 years in good health. Sequences were obtained from CD8+ T cells sorted from blood.

The CDR3 protein is CASSWGLQTADTQYF. In nucleotides, the CDR3 is TGCGCCAGCAGCTGGGGACTCCAGACCGCAGATACGCAGTATTTT. The chain combines TRBV5-1 with TRBJ2-3; D possibly corresponds to TRBD2 (6 bases). Germline values: CDR1 SGHRS, CDR2 YFSETQ. CDR3 length: 15 amino acids. The ends were cut back, 3 bases at V and 4 bases at J, with 15 bases in the middle.